Listed below are T cell receptor beta chains from one sample, sequenced in a study of shared clonotypes between healthy human individuals. Using immunoSEQ multiplex PCR, the repertoire was profiled, and TCRdb retains in-frame clones only, with some absent. The profile shows fewer than 700,000 clones, about 95% of them singletons. Material: naive CD8+ T cells sorted from blood. These receptors all come from a woman aged 30 to 39 in good health. Each CDR3 is given with its conserved first and last residue. Fields, in order: clone size, V gene, CDR3 length, D gene, J gene, CDR3 protein, CDR3 DNA. A D gene is named only where the DNA matches it firmly. Clone sizes are given selectively: once, few, many, or a class where the clone is expanded.

>.|TRBV13|16|TRBD2|TRBJ2-7
CASSSRLAGVVYEQYF
TGTGCCAGCAGCTCCCGACTAGCGGGAGTGGTCTACGAGCAGTACTTC
>.|TRBV28|17|TRBD1|TRBJ2-5
CASPPPGSGGIQETQYF
TGTGCCAGCCCGCCCCCCGGGTCAGGGGGCATCCAAGAGACCCAGTACTTC
>.|TRBV19|18|TRBD1|TRBJ1-1
CASSKDMGQGARFTEAFF
TGTGCCAGTAGCAAAGACATGGGGCAGGGGGCGAGGTTCACTGAAGCTTTCTTT
>.|TRBV19|16|.|TRBJ1-2
CASSTGDGFTSYGYTF
TGTGCCAGTAGTACCGGGGACGGTTTCACTTCCTATGGCTACACCTTC
>.|TRBV27|14|TRBD1|TRBJ2-7
CASSPGTDSYEQYF
TGTGCCAGCAGTCCAGGGACAGACTCCTACGAGCAGTACTTC
>.|TRBV27|15|.|TRBJ2-1
CASSLFEGSYNEQFF
TGTGCCAGCAGTTTATTCGAGGGCTCCTACAATGAGCAGTTCTTC
>.|TRBV11-2|14|.|TRBJ2-5
CASSPEVGQETQYF
TGTGCCAGCAGCCCTGAGGTGGGGCAAGAGACCCAGTACTTC
>.|TRBV4-1|12|.|TRBJ2-1
CASSPRYNEQFF
TGCGCCAGCAGCCCCCGCTACAATGAGCAGTTCTTC
>.|TRBV6-1|13|TRBD1|TRBJ1-2
CASSVGTGYGYTF
TGTGCCAGCAGTGTAGGGACAGGATATGGCTACACCTTC
>.|TRBV27|15|TRBD2|TRBJ2-1
CASSWTSGRLDEQFF
TGTGCCAGCAGCTGGACTAGCGGGAGGTTAGATGAGCAGTTCTTC
>.|TRBV7-6|15|TRBD2|TRBJ2-2
CASSTGLAGPGELFF
TGTGCCAGCAGCACGGGACTAGCGGGTCCCGGGGAGCTGTTTTTT
>.|TRBV5-4|15|.|TRBJ2-1
CASSSGAGEAREQFF
TGTGCCAGCAGCTCGGGGGCGGGCGAGGCTAGGGAGCAGTTCTTC
>.|TRBV5-6|14|.|TRBJ2-7
CASSFSFDSYEQYF
TGTGCCAGCAGCTTTTCATTCGATTCCTACGAGCAGTACTTC
>.|TRBV6-1|12|.|TRBJ2-2
CASTVRTGELFF
TGTGCCAGCACCGTAAGGACCGGGGAGCTGTTTTTT
>.|TRBV9|14|TRBD2|TRBJ2-7
CASSVGLAGGEQYF
TGTGCCAGCAGCGTAGGGCTAGCGGGAGGCGAGCAGTACTTC
>.|TRBV27|15|TRBD2|TRBJ2-1
CASSPGLAGVNEQFF
TGTGCCAGCAGTCCGGGACTAGCGGGAGTCAATGAGCAGTTCTTC
>.|TRBV27|16|TRBD2|TRBJ2-1
CASSSSLAGARNEQFF
TGTGCCAGCAGTTCAAGTCTAGCGGGAGCTCGTAATGAGCAGTTCTTC
>.|TRBV13|15|TRBD1|TRBJ2-1
CASSSTGGWGNEQFF
TGTGCCAGCAGCTCTACAGGGGGCTGGGGCAATGAGCAGTTCTTC
>.|TRBV30|15|.|TRBJ1-6
CAWSVMAGEGSPLHF
TGTGCCTGGAGTGTTATGGCAGGGGAAGGATCACCCCTCCACTTT
>.|TRBV6-5|15|.|TRBJ2-7
CASSYFSGSSYEQYF
TGTGCCAGCAGTTACTTTTCCGGCAGCTCCTACGAGCAGTACTTC
>.|TRBV6-5|14|.|TRBJ2-4
CASSYSLGINIQYF
TGTGCCAGCAGTTACAGTCTCGGCATAAACATTCAGTACTTC
>.|TRBV27|16|TRBD1|TRBJ1-5
CASSLGTGVGNQPQHF
TGTGCCAGCAGTTTAGGGACAGGGGTCGGCAATCAGCCCCAGCATTTT
>.|TRBV7-9|14|TRBD2|TRBJ2-7
CASSPLSGNYEQYF
TGTGCCAGCAGCCCTTTGAGCGGGAATTACGAGCAGTACTTC
>.|TRBV28|19|TRBD1|TRBJ1-4
CASSMLLWGTGQANEKLFF
TGTGCCAGCAGTATGTTGCTATGGGGGACAGGGCAGGCTAATGAAAAACTGTTTTTT
>.|TRBV7-8|13|.|TRBJ2-7
CASSPGQLYEQYF
TGTGCCAGCAGCCCAGGACAGCTTTACGAGCAGTACTTC
>.|TRBV30|13|.|TRBJ1-1
CAWGTGTNTEAFF
TGTGCCTGGGGAACAGGGACGAACACTGAAGCTTTCTTT
>.|TRBV11-3|13|.|TRBJ2-3
CASGEGNTDTQYF
TGTGCCAGCGGGGAAGGTAACACAGATACGCAGTATTTT
>.|TRBV5-1|16|TRBD2|TRBJ2-1
CASSLYGLAGDYEQFF
TGCGCCAGCAGCTTGTACGGACTAGCGGGAGACTATGAGCAGTTCTTC
>once|TRBV9|15|.|TRBJ1-1
CASSVGGGIPTEAFF
TGTGCCAGCAGCGTAGGGGGCGGAATTCCAACTGAAGCTTTCTTT
>once|TRBV27|13|.|TRBJ2-7
CASSFDVGYEQYF
TGTGCCAGCAGTTTCGACGTAGGATACGAGCAGTACTTC
>.|TRBV18|15|TRBD1|TRBJ2-7
CASSPPGQGSHEQYF
TGTGCCAGCTCACCACCGGGACAGGGGTCCCACGAGCAGTACTTC
>.|TRBV5-6|17|TRBD2|TRBJ2-1
CASSSPVGLAGSSEQFF
TGTGCCAGCAGCTCACCTGTAGGACTAGCGGGATCAAGTGAGCAGTTCTTC
>.|TRBV13|14|TRBD2|TRBJ2-7
CASVSGQTSYEQYF
TGTGCCAGCGTTAGCGGGCAAACCTCCTACGAGCAGTACTTC
>.|TRBV27|16|TRBD2|TRBJ2-3
CASSPLAGGGSDTQYF
TGTGCCAGCAGTCCGTTAGCGGGAGGGGGATCGGATACGCAGTATTTT
>.|TRBV4-1|14|.|TRBJ2-7
CASSQVGAPYEQYF
TGCGCCAGCAGCCAAGTGGGGGCCCCCTACGAGCAGTACTTC
>once|TRBV2|14|.|TRBJ2-7
CASFGGTEVYEQYF
TGTGCCAGCTTCGGGGGGACAGAGGTTTACGAGCAGTACTTC
>.|TRBV5-8|11|.|TRBJ1-5
CASTPRQPQHF
TGTGCCAGCACCCCACGGCAGCCCCAGCATTTT
>.|TRBV5-4|19|.|TRBJ2-3
CASSLSQGLPIPITDTQYF
TGTGCCAGCAGCTTGAGCCAGGGCCTACCTATACCGATCACAGATACGCAGTATTTT
>.|TRBV19|13|TRBD2|TRBJ2-1
CASIHEASGEQFF
TGTGCCAGTATTCACGAGGCTAGCGGTGAGCAGTTCTTC
>.|TRBV30|12|.|TRBJ1-3
CAWTPTGNTIYF
TGTGCCTGGACGCCAACTGGAAACACCATATATTTT
>.|TRBV4-1|13|.|TRBJ1-3
CASSPFRADTIYF
TGCGCCAGCAGCCCATTCAGGGCGGACACCATATATTTT
>.|TRBV10-3|15|.|TRBJ2-7
CAISESLTASYEQYF
TGTGCCATCAGTGAGTCCCTGACAGCATCCTACGAGCAGTACTTC
>few|TRBV5-4|12|.|TRBJ1-1
CASSSYDTEAFF
TGTGCCAGCAGTTCCTACGACACCGAAGCTTTCTTT
>.|TRBV2|15|TRBD1|TRBJ1-2
CASSTGTGESYGYTF
TGTGCCAGCAGCACCGGGACAGGAGAATCCTATGGCTACACCTTC
>.|TRBV11-2|14|.|TRBJ2-7
CASSFTGARGEQYF
TGTGCCAGCAGCTTTACCGGGGCCCGGGGGGAGCAGTACTTC
>.|TRBV28|15|TRBD1|TRBJ2-7
CASSLRGQGAYEQYF
TGTGCCAGCAGTTTAAGGGGACAGGGGGCGTACGAGCAGTACTTC